This TCR beta chain was recorded in a study of blood T cell repertoires in COVID-19. Study-level background: T cells, B-cell-depleted T cells, or PBMCs provided the cDNA or gDNA that served as material.

Sequencing was performed with immunoSEQ multiplex PCR; in TCRdb, only in-frame clones are kept and a portion is missing. The sample has some 100,000 clones, over 75% seen once. This clone came up once. V lost 8 bases, J lost 15 bases, and 17 bases lay in between. Germline V gene data show CDR1 as MNHEY and CDR2 as SVGAGI. The CDR3 is 11 amino acids. Material: peripheral blood. The source is a woman in her fifties or sixties with acute or convalescent COVID-19. V gene TRBV6-5 combines with J gene TRBJ2-1; tentatively, D is TRBD1 (5 bases). The CDR3 DNA reads as TGTGCCAGCCGCACCGAGGACATTATGTTCTTC. As protein: CASRTEDIMFF.